These 21 T cell receptor beta chains share one sample of origin, sequenced in a study of T cells in tumors after PD-1 blockade. Libraries were prepared by immunoSEQ multiplex PCR; TCRdb keeps only in-frame clonotypes and omits some of them. The repertoire holds 54,000 or so clones, over 75% seen once, with roughly 13% in the top ten. The sample consisted of PBMCs, taken before anti-PD-1 treatment. The receptors come from a human donor with basal cell carcinoma.

This chain connects TRBV2 to TRBJ1-5; D perhaps matches TRBD1 (6 bases). The length of the CDR3 is 18 residues. Germline CDR1 is SNHLY and CDR2 is FYNNEI. V was cut by 6 bases and J by 0 bases, with 21 bases left in between. In nucleotides, the CDR3 is TGTGCCAGCAGCGACGGGGGGCTCGATTCATATAGCAATCAGCCCCAGCATTTT. Its protein is CASSDGGLDSYSNQPQHF. Full variable domain (missing parts from reference TRBV2 and TRBJ1-5): EPEVTQTPSHQVTQMGQEVILRCVPISNHLYFYWYRQILGQKVEFLVSFYNNEISEKSEIFDDQFSVERPDGSNFTLKIRSTKLEDSAMYFCASSDGGLDSYSNQPQHFGDGTRLSIL.

This clone was seen ten or more times. This rearrangement joins TRBV6-5 to TRBJ1-2; D uncertain. The germline V gene has CDR1 MNHEY and CDR2 SVGAGI. V was pared by 7 bases and J by 2 bases, with 8 bases between. The CDR3 is 12 amino acids. CDR3 sequence: CASKGPNYGYTF. The CDR3 DNA reads TGTGCCAGCAAAGGTCCCAACTATGGCTACACCTTC.

The genes are TRBV29-1 and TRBJ2-7; D ambiguous. The CDR3 extends over 13 amino acids. From germline, CDR1 is SQVTM and CDR2 ANQGSEA. Trimming left V 4 bases short and J 3 bases short, with 13 bases between. CDR3 sequence (DNA): TGCAGCGTTGTGAAGGGTATTGGCTACGAGCAGTACTTC. It specifies CSVVKGIGYEQYF.

This clone was counted a single time. The V and J genes are TRBV30 and TRBJ2-5, with D hard to call. CDR3 length: 13 residues. With 0 bases removed from V and 5 bases from J, the gap between germline ends came to 10 bases. Germline CDR1 and CDR2: GTSNPN and SVGIG (reference sequence). The CDR3: CAWSVILGETQYF. The CDR3 DNA reads as TGTGCCTGGAGTGTAATCCTCGGGGAGACCCAGTACTTC.

The chain carries TRBV18 and TRBJ2-3; the match to TRBD2 covers 11 bases. V was pared by 1 base and J by 6 bases, with 9 bases of the junction left unmatched. There are 17 residues in the CDR3. CDR1 KGHSH and CDR2 LQKENI come from the germline V gene. CDR3 protein: CASSPLRTSGGADTQYF. The CDR3 bases are TGTGCCAGCTCACCACTTCGCACTAGCGGGGGTGCGGATACGCAGTATTTT.

V is TRBV6-5 and J is TRBJ1-1; D is uncertain. V shed 9 bases and J shed 5 bases, with 13 bases lying between them. Germline CDR1 and CDR2: MNHEY and SVGAGI. The CDR3 consists of 12 residues. The CDR3 region is CASQELGTEAFF. The CDR3 nucleotides are TGTGCCAGTCAGGAGTTGGGGACTGAAGCTTTCTTT.

This chain links TRBV6-5 with TRBJ1-6, with 10 bases identical to TRBD1. Looked up from germline, CDR1 is MNHEY and CDR2 is SVGAGI. The CDR3 consists of 16 residues. Trimming at V came to 4 bases and at J to 6 bases, leaving 6 bases not matched to a gene. CDR3 sequence: CASSSGQGVGNSPLHF. CDR3 in DNA: TGTGCCAGCAGTTCTGGACAGGGGGTAGGTAATTCACCCCTCCACTTT.

This chain uses TRBV6-6 with TRBJ2-3; D might be TRBD2 (6 bases). Between the trimmed V and J ends, which lost 6 bases and 1 base, there was a span of 14 bases. Germline V lookup: CDR1 MNHNY, CDR2 SVGAGI (reference sequence). This CDR3 has 15 residues. The CDR3 bases are TGTGCCAGCAGATCGACGGGACTTCGCACAGATACGCAGTATTTT. Amino acids: CASRSTGLRTDTQYF.

The genes are TRBV9 and TRBJ2-5; 7 bases fit TRBD2. V was pared by 8 bases and J by 1 base, with 8 bases of the junction left unmatched. Germline V gives CDR1 SGDLS, CDR2 YYNGEE. CDR3 length: 14 residues. The CDR3 sequence is CASTTGGLQETQYF. Written as DNA, the CDR3 is TGTGCCAGTACTACGGGGGGACTCCAAGAGACCCAGTACTTC.

In this sample, this clone turned up a few times. V is TRBV2 and J is TRBJ2-2; 7 nucleotides align to TRBD1. Germline CDR1 reads SNHLY; CDR2 reads FYNNEI. The length of the CDR3 is 15 residues. V dropped 1 base and J dropped 1; count of bases not matched to a gene: 0. The DNA for the CDR3 is TGTGCCAGCAGTGAAGGGACAGGGAACACCGGGGAGCTGTTTTTT. Translating it yields CASSEGTGNTGELFF.

The chain carries TRBV2 and TRBJ2-7; no clear D gene. Germline CDR1 reads SNHLY; CDR2 reads FYNNEI. This CDR3 spans 12 amino acids. Deletions cut 4 bases from V and 4 bases from J, with 8 bases between. The CDR3 here is CASSGTVYEQYF. CDR3 coding DNA: TGTGCCAGCAGTGGGACGGTTTACGAGCAGTACTTC.

The rearrangement uses TRBV5-1 and TRBJ1-2, with 8 bases fitting TRBD1. The V and J ends lost 0 bases and 6 bases, in that order; junction bases with no gene match: 7. Germline CDR1 reads SGHRS; CDR2 reads YFSETQ. This CDR3 is 15 amino acids long. The DNA for the CDR3 is TGCGCCAGCAGCTTGGCGGACAGGGAAAGCAATGGCTACACCTTC. It is translated as CASSLADRESNGYTF.

This chain connects TRBV6-6 to TRBJ2-7; no clear D. The V and J ends lost 2 bases and 5 bases respectively, with 7 bases between them. In germline, CDR1 is MNHNY, CDR2 SVGAGI (reference sequence). CDR3 length: 12 amino acids. CDR3 sequence: CASSYVSDEQYF. The DNA of the CDR3 is TGTGCCAGCAGTTACGTGTCGGACGAGCAGTACTTC.

The sample holds one count of this clone. The chain links TRBV18 to TRBJ1-4, with TRBD1 matching over 7 bases. Germline V gene lookup returns CDR1 KGHSH and CDR2 LQKENI. This CDR3 has 15 amino acids. J lost 5 bases, V lost 2 bases, and 5 bases had no gene match. This CDR3 reads CASSPGQDKNEKLFF. CDR3 DNA: TGTGCCAGCTCACCAGGACAGGACAAGAATGAAAAACTGTTTTTT.

The chain recombines TRBV7-9 with TRBJ2-3, with D possibly called TRBD1 or TRBD2 (5 bases each). Trimming removed 2 bases from V and 4 bases from J, with 19 bases in between. CDR1 and CDR2 from the germline V gene are SEHNR and FQNEAQ (reference sequence). The CDR3 extends over 17 amino acids. CDR3 coding DNA: TGTGCCAGCAGCTTACCACGGGACCTCCAGACCGCAGATACGCAGTATTTT. Its translation: CASSLPRDLQTADTQYF.

The chain carries TRBV19 and TRBJ2-2; D may be TRBD2 (6 bases). The CDR3 runs 16 residues. Trimming took 8 bases from V and 0 from J, leaving 16 bases between them. CDR1 and CDR2 from the germline V gene are LNHDA and SQIVND (reference sequence). Here the CDR3 DNA reads TGTGCCAGTTATCTGGGGGGTCACGCGAACACCGGGGAGCTGTTTTTT. This gives the protein CASYLGGHANTGELFF.

The chain links TRBV15 to TRBJ2-2; 9 bases agree with TRBD2. V dropped 2 bases and J dropped 4; count of bases not matched to a gene: 11. There are 18 residues in the CDR3. Germline CDR1 is LNHNV and CDR2 is YYDKDF (reference sequence). CDR3 bases: TGTGCCACCAGCAGACACCTAGCGGGGTGGGGGGTCACCGGGGAGCTGTTTTTT. It specifies CATSRHLAGWGVTGELFF.

The chain is built from TRBV15 and TRBJ1-5; TRBD1 aligns across 9 bases. CDR1 is LNHNV and CDR2 is YYDKDF in the germline V gene (reference sequence). V was pared by 5 bases and J by 6 bases, with 8 bases of the junction left unmatched. The CDR3 has 15 amino acids. In DNA form, the CDR3 reads TGTGCCACCAGCGGTACAGGGGGCCGGGGTCAGCCCCAGCATTTT. The encoded protein is CATSGTGGRGQPQHF.

V is TRBV2 and J is TRBJ2-7; TRBD2 might be the D (5 bases). The V end lost 6 bases, the J end lost 0 bases, and 15 bases lay between the germline ends. The CDR3 has 15 residues. Germline CDR1 is SNHLY and CDR2 is FYNNEI. CDR3 sequence: CASRPGTRSSYEQYF. DNA of the CDR3: TGTGCCAGCAGACCGGGAACTCGATCCTCCTACGAGCAGTACTTC.

This chain links TRBV5-1 with TRBJ1-4; weak D call: TRBD1 (6 bases). Germline values: CDR1 SGHRS, CDR2 YFSETQ. The CDR3 runs 17 residues. Trimming took off 4 bases at V and 3 bases at J, with 19 bases between the two ends. CDR3 residues: CASSPGLGGGSNEKLFF. CDR3 nucleotides: TGCGCCAGCAGCCCCGGCCTGGGCGGGGGCTCTAATGAAAAACTGTTTTTT.

This chain uses TRBV6-5 with TRBJ1-2; possible D gene TRBD1, 5 bases. Germline-derived CDR1 and CDR2 are MNHEY and SVGAGI. This CDR3 has 13 residues. The ends were cut back, 5 bases at V and 2 bases at J, with 9 bases in the middle. The CDR3 loop is CASSPRGNYGYTF. In DNA, the CDR3 is TGTGCCAGCAGTCCCCGGGGGAACTATGGCTACACCTTC.